These T cell receptor beta chains were read from a single sample in a study of CXCR3-negative and CXCR3-positive naive CD8 T cells. After re-calling the 5' RACE reads, TCRdb lists one entry per CDR3 protein, DNA absent. Across 140,000 to 150,000 distinct CDR3 sequences, the top ten clones capture under 0.35% of the sample. The sequenced material came from naive CXCR3+ CD8+ T cells from blood. Receptors were obtained from a human donor in good health. Some clones in this sample may be carry-over from other donors' samples. CDR3s include the opening cysteine and the closing phenylalanine or tryptophan. The order of the fields is V gene, J gene, CDR3 protein.

V: TRBV6-1; J: TRBJ2-7; CDR3: CASSPLGSEQYF
V: TRBV20-1; J: TRBJ1-1; CDR3: CSAGDRANTEALF
V: TRBV7-9; J: TRBJ1-1; CDR3: CASSYQGGSTEAFF
V: TRBV12-5; J: TRBJ2-1; CDR3: CASGFWDDGRHEQFF
V: TRBV7-9; J: TRBJ1-2; CDR3: CASSPPTDYGYTF
V: TRBV15; J: TRBJ1-5; CDR3: CATSEGYSNQPQHF
V: TRBV15; J: TRBJ2-5; CDR3: CATRELAGDETQYF
V: TRBV15; J: TRBJ2-7; CDR3: CATSSGPGLAGYEQYF
V: TRBV11-2; J: TRBJ2-7; CDR3: CASSLVWAEQYF
V: TRBV7-9; J: TRBJ2-1; CDR3: CASSFEPWYNEQFF
V: TRBV7-9; J: TRBJ2-7; CDR3: CASSLGDLAGGSEQYF
V: TRBV10-3; J: TRBJ2-7; CDR3: CAISDPGTTYEQYF
V: TRBV5-1; J: TRBJ2-1; CDR3: CASSFTGGEQFF
V: TRBV18; J: TRBJ2-7; CDR3: CASSGPGPYEQYF
V: TRBV6-6; J: TRBJ1-1; CDR3: CASSLTNRGEPTEAFF
V: TRBV29-1; J: TRBJ2-5; CDR3: CSAAGGGFGETQYF
V: TRBV25-1; J: TRBJ2-5; CDR3: CASSERYLGYQETQYF
V: TRBV7-3; J: TRBJ1-1; CDR3: CASSPTGFSIEAFF
V: TRBV7-2; J: TRBJ2-7; CDR3: CASSLTAGVLSYEQYF
V: TRBV5-5; J: TRBJ2-1; CDR3: CASSLMLAGEYHNEQFF
V: TRBV20-1; J: TRBJ1-6; CDR3: CSAFPRGEYNSPLHF
V: TRBV28; J: TRBJ2-7; CDR3: CASSFWTGGSSYEQYF
V: TRBV29-1; J: TRBJ2-1; CDR3: CSGIGAGGPSYNEQFF
V: TRBV30; J: TRBJ1-1; CDR3: CAWSGGTAMNTEAFF
V: TRBV9; J: TRBJ2-3; CDR3: CASSVSGGDTQYF
V: TRBV19; J: TRBJ1-1; CDR3: CASSQAWSGAFF
V: TRBV7-9; J: TRBJ1-2; CDR3: CASSFLGAWYGYTF
V: TRBV20-1; J: TRBJ2-1; CDR3: CSARDLGGGEHNEQLF
V: TRBV29-1; J: TRBJ2-5; CDR3: CSVCFFSQETQYF
V: TRBV7-6; J: TRBJ1-1; CDR3: CASSLASGTEAFF
V: TRBV7-9; J: TRBJ2-7; CDR3: CASSLEDGTGAYEQYF
V: TRBV6-1; J: TRBJ2-1; CDR3: CASSEGFGASGPYNEQFF
V: TRBV20-1; J: TRBJ2-7; CDR3: CSAQRDLYEQYF
V: TRBV7-9; J: TRBJ1-1; CDR3: CASSPSTSWTEAFF
V: TRBV5-1; J: TRBJ2-2; CDR3: CASSVLSGPGELFF
V: TRBV29-1; J: TRBJ1-1; CDR3: CSVEGHFAEAFF
V: TRBV20-1; J: TRBJ1-6; CDR3: CSVHSLDPYNSPLHF
V: TRBV5-4; J: TRBJ2-3; CDR3: CASSLNGEPDTQYF
V: TRBV5-6; J: TRBJ2-7; CDR3: CASSKTRDTNYEQYF
V: TRBV4-1; J: TRBJ2-7; CDR3: CASSLLQTGYEQYF
V: TRBV7-8; J: TRBJ2-5; CDR3: CASSLGDGETQYF
V: TRBV4-1; J: TRBJ2-4; CDR3: CASSQAPGTQGNIQYF